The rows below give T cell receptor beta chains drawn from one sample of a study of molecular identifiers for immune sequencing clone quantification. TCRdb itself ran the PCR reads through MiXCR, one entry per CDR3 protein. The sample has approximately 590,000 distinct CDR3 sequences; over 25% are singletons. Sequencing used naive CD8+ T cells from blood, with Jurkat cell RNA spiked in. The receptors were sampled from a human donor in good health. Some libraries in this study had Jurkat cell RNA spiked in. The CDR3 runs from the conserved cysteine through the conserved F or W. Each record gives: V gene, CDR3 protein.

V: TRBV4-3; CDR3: CASSQDPRDSLSITDTQYF
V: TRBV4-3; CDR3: CASSQRLGGGPDQETQYF
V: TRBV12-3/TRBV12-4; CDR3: CASSLAHGTEAFF
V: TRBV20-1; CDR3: CSASPGTSGSGIAKNIQYF
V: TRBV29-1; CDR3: CSDAGGPWGTEAFF
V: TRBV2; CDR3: CASMGTETLAKNIQYF
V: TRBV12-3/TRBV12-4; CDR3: CASSLSGQASPLHF
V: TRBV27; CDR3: CASSPGPYNEQFF
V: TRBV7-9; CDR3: CASSPGGLGNQPQHF
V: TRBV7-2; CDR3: CASSWSGGNTDTQYF
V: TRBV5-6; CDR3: CASSFKDEQGDLDTQYF
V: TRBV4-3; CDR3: CASSRSIGTSQETQYF
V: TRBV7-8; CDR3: CASSLVMGGPSSYNEQFF
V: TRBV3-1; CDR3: CASSQNTGDTQYF
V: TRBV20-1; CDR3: CSARDRGQVGNEQFF
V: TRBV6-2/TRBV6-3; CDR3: CASSHPEGLAENTQYF
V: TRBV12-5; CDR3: CASLRSVQETQYF
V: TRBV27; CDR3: CASSFDRGRLQYF
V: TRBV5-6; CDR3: CASSLYEDTEAFF
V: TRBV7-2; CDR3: CASSENTEASF
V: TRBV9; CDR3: CASSVADSNIQYF
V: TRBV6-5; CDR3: CASSPSGTGDMYEQYF
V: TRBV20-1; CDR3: CSARPAQGGPLDEQFF
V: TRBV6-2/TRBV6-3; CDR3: CASSYAYNEQFF
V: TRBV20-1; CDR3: CSARRRGHGVRNTEAFF
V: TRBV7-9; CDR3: CASSYRLAGGANVLTF
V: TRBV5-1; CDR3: CASILAYNNNEKLFF
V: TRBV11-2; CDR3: CASRSLTGDPGYAF
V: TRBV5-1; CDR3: CASSFEIGTGELFF
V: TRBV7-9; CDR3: CASSPELAGDSTDTQYF
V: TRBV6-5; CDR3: CASSYRSYEQYF
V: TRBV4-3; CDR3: CASSLSTWTPEQPQETQYF
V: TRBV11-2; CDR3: CASSVLKGSEAFF
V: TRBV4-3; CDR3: CASSQEVTGLGEGTQYF
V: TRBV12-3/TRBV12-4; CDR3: CASSLRSGGYYYEQYF
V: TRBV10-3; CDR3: CAIKDASQPEAFF
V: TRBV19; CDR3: CASSIAILVGGRNYEQYF
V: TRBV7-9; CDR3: CAGSLAVDTGELFF
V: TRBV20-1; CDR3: CSARKLSRNTEAFF
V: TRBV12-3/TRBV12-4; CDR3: CASSILSQIGQYF
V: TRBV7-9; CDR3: CASSVSTGGFYEQYF
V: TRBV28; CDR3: CASSLYREMNQPQHF